What follows is one TCR beta chain and its context. This clonotype was counted a single time. The antigen it binds to is not known. Relative to the germline gene, one junction end is altered; a read error may explain this. These data originate in a study of esophageal squamous cell carcinoma under preoperative chemotherapy (dated by TCRdb to 2016 to 2019). For the wider study: In the study, TCR repertoires were profiled in both peripheral blood T cells and tumor-infiltrating lymphocytes. In patients with esophageal squamous cell carcinoma, the study looked at what paclitaxel-nedaplatin chemotherapy did to T-cell receptor repertoires. About 5 patients with primary esophageal squamous cell carcinoma were included in the cohort. Repertoires from samples taken before paclitaxel-nedaplatin therapy were compared with repertoires from samples taken after paclitaxel-nedaplatin therapy.

Explained via the paper, the time point label denotes: after preoperative PTX-NDP chemotherapy. Paclitaxel-nedaplatin was administered to patients as preoperative chemotherapy before surgery. The investigation overall reported the following: Paclitaxel-nedaplatin therapy caused immediate and substantial changes in clonotype frequency, and abundant clones were more likely to contract than to amplify. The cohort was small, with only a few patients with esophageal squamous cell carcinoma analyzed. Tumor-infiltrating lymphocytes after treatment appeared to come partly from peripheral T cells migrating into the tumor, rather than solely from local clonal changes. A significant increase in TCR diversity was observed in peripheral T cells after chemotherapy, whereas no such increase was observed in tumor-infiltrating lymphocytes.

Libraries were constructed by PCR. The run used a HiSeq X Ten. High-throughput sequencing was used to characterize TCR repertoires. TCRdb reanalyzed the raw reads on its own, using fastp at Q25 for trimming and MiXCR for clone calling, and kept in-frame beta chains. Each record represents a unique CDR3 protein, reported with the most common genes and DNA among its rows. This sample comprises tens of thousands of distinct CDR3 sequences, under 60% of them detected only once. The top ten clones comprise around 23% of the sample. This receptor was taken from a human donor with esophageal squamous cell carcinoma. The donor label of this sample is uncertain. Sampling was done from a patient given preoperative chemotherapy.

The bases are TGTGCCAGCAGCCCAGGACAGGGGGCGGACGCAAATACGCTGTATTTC. Its protein reads: CASSPGQGADANTLYF. The rearrangement joined TRBV7-4 to TRBJ2-6, with 11 middle bases fitting TRBD1. Spanning cysteine to phenylalanine, the CDR3 consists of 16 amino acids. Kept here is only the CDR3 DNA, which spans 48 bases and is read in frame from base 1. The germline V gene specifies SGHVT as CDR1 and SQSDAQ as CDR2.